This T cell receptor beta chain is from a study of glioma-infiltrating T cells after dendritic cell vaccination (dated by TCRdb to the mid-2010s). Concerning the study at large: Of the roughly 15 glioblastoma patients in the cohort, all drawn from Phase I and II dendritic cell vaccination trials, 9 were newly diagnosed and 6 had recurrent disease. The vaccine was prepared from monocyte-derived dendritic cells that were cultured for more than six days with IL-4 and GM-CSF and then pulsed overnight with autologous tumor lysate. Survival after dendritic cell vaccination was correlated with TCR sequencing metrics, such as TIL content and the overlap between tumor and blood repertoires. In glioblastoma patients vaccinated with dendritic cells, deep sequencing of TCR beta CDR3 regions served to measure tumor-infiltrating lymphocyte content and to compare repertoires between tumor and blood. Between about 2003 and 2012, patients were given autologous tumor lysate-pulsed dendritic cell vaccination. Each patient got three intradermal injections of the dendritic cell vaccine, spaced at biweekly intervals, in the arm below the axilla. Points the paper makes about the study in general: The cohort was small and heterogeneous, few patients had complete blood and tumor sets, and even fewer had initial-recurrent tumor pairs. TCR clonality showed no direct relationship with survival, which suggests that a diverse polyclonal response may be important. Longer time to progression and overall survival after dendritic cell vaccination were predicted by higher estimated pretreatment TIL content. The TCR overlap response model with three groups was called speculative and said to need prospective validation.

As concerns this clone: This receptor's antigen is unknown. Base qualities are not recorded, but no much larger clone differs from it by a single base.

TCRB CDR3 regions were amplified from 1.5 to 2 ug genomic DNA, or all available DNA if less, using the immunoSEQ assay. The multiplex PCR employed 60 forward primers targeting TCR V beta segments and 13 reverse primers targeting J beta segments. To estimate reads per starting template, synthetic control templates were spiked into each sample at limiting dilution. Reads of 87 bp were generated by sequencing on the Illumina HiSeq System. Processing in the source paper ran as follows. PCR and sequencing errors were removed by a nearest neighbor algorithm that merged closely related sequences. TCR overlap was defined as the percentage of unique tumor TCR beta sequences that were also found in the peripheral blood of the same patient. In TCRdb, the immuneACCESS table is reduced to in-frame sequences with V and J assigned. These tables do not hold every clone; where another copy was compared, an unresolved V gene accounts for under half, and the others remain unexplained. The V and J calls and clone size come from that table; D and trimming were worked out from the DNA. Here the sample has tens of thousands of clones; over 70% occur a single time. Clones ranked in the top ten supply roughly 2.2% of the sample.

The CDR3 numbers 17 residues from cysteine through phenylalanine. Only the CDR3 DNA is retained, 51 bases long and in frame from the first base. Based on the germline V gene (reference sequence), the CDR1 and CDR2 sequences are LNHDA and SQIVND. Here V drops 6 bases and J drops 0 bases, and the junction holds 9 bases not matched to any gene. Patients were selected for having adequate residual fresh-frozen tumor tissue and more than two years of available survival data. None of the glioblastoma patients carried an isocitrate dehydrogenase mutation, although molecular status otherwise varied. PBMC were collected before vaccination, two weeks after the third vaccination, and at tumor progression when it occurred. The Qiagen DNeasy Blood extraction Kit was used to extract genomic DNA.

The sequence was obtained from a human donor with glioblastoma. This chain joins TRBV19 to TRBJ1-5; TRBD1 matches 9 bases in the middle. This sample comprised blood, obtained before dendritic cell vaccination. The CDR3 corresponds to CASRPGQGLYSNQPQHF. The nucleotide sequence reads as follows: TGTGCCAGTAGACCGGGACAGGGACTTTATAGCAATCAGCCCCAGCATTTT.